The 24 T cell receptor beta chains below all came from one sample that was sequenced in a study of shared clonotypes between healthy human individuals. Data came from immunoSEQ multiplex PCR; TCRdb stores just in-frame clones and leaves some out. The profile shows about 2 million clones, 90% to 95% of them singletons. Sample: naive CD4+ T cells sorted from blood. Stated subset: CD45RA+ positively selected. The receptors derive from a man between 18 and 35 years old in good health.

This chain joins TRBV11-2 and TRBJ2-7; 9 nucleotides match TRBD1. Per germline, CDR1 SGHAT and CDR2 FQNNGV. V lost 5 bases and J lost 4; bases outside the gene matches: 12. The CDR3 extends over 16 amino acids. This CDR3 is CASSITRDRVWYEQYF. The DNA for the CDR3 is TGTGCCAGCAGCATTACTCGGGACAGGGTATGGTACGAGCAGTACTTC.

This sequence joins TRBV7-2 and TRBJ1-1, with 9 bases aligning to TRBD1. V lost 5 bases, J lost 6 bases, and 4 bases stayed unmatched. Looked up from germline, CDR1 is SGHTA and CDR2 is FQGNSA. The CDR3 sequence is 13 residues long. DNA of the CDR3: TGTGCCAGCAGCCCGGGGACAGGGCCTGAAGCTTTCTTT. It is translated as CASSPGTGPEAFF.

The rearrangement links TRBV1 to TRBJ1-5. TRBV1 is deemed a pseudogene. The CDR3 runs to 17 residues. CDR3 in amino acids: CTSSPVVPGRCNQPQHF. DNA for the CDR3: TGCACCAGCAGCCCGGTGGTTCCGGGTAGGTGCAATCAGCCCCAGCATTTT.

This clone came up once. The rearrangement links TRBV7-2 to TRBJ1-1; 9 positions match TRBD1. Germline assignment: CDR1 SGHTA and CDR2 FQGNSA. V lost 4 bases to trimming and J lost 4 bases; unmatched junction nucleotides: 4. The CDR3 contains 14 residues. This CDR3 is CASSSGTGSTEAFF. Written as DNA, the CDR3 is TGTGCCAGCAGCTCGGGGACAGGGAGCACTGAAGCTTTCTTT.

CDR3 nucleotide sequence: TGTGCCAGCAGCTATACAGGGAGTGCAGCTTTCTTT. This translates into CASSYTGSAAFF. The rearrangement uses TRBV12-1 and TRBJ1-1; the table's D call of TRBD1 was not tested on the DNA. TRBV12-1 is termed a pseudogene. The CDR3 runs 12 residues.

The chain recombines TRBV29-1 with TRBJ2-3, with TRBD1 as a possible D gene (6 bases). From germline, CDR1 is SQVTM and CDR2 ANQGSEA. The length of the CDR3 is 12 residues. Trimming left V 4 bases short and J 3 bases short, with 8 bases between. The CDR3 sequence: CSVATGTDTQYF. CDR3 DNA: TGCAGCGTTGCCACAGGGACAGATACGCAGTATTTT.

The chain recombines TRBV27 with TRBJ2-7, with 9 positions matching TRBD1. CDR3 length: 15 amino acids. Trimming removed 5 bases from V and 2 bases from J; junction bases left unmatched: 7. Germline-derived CDR1 and CDR2 are MNHEY and SMNVEV (reference sequence). The CDR3 DNA is TGTGCCAGCAGTCGGAGGGACAGGGCCGCCTACGAGCAGTACTTC. Encoded protein: CASSRRDRAAYEQYF.

The chain recombines TRBV6-4 with TRBJ2-5; TRBD2 matches 8 bases. Per the germline V gene, CDR1 is MRHNA and CDR2 is SNTAGT. V lost 10 bases and J lost 1; bases outside the gene matches: 20. The CDR3 runs 18 residues. The CDR3 DNA is TGTGCCACCCGGACAGAAGATAGCGGGGAAGTACGCCAAGAGACCCAGTACTTC. Protein sequence: CATRTEDSGEVRQETQYF.

The chain employs TRBV27 and TRBJ2-7; unclear D gene. Trimming shortened V by 5 bases and J by 1 base, and 15 bases separated the two germline ends. Germline values: CDR1 MNHEY, CDR2 SMNVEV (reference sequence). The CDR3 is 15 amino acids. The CDR3 bases are TGTGCCAGCAGTCCGATCCGGGTCGCTTCCTACGAGCAGTACTTC. Residues: CASSPIRVASYEQYF.

The CDR3 is CTSSQRQGGNEQYF. CDR3 nucleotides: TGCACCAGCAGCCAGCGACAGGGGGGGAACGAGCAGTACTTC. The chain combines TRBV1 with TRBJ2-7; TRBD1 reflects the table's D call only, with no check against the DNA. TRBV1 is a documented pseudogene. The CDR3 covers 14 residues.

The V call is TRBV7-9, the J call TRBJ1-2, with D possibly being TRBD1 (6 bases). The V end lost 4 bases, the J end lost 8 bases, and 14 bases lay between the germline ends. The germline CDR1 and CDR2 sequences are SEHNR and FQNEAQ (reference sequence). The CDR3 contains 13 residues. The DNA for the CDR3 is TGTGCCAGCAGCTCTAAGGGACAAGAAGGCTACACCTTC. Encoded protein: CASSSKGQEGYTF.

This clone is a singleton in its sample. The J gene is TRBJ2-2, the V gene TRBV14, with D maybe TRBD1 (6 bases). The CDR3 is 19 residues long. Germline assignment: CDR1 SGHDN and CDR2 FVKESK. Trimming took 0 bases from V and 1 from J, leaving 18 bases between them. The CDR3 DNA sequence: TGTGCCAGCAGCCAAGATCAGCCAGGGGTGCAAAAGAACACCGGGGAGCTGTTTTTT. Its protein is CASSQDQPGVQKNTGELFF.

V is TRBV6-7 and J is TRBJ2-3; 10 nucleotides match TRBD2. TRBV6-7 is an ORF, and what it does is uncertain. There are 15 residues in the CDR3. Germline trimming cut 4 bases from V and 2 bases from J; bases unmatched to any gene: 3. CDR3 protein: CASSCSGGYTDTQYF. DNA of the CDR3: TGTGCCAGCAGTTGTAGCGGGGGGTACACAGATACGCAGTATTTT.

The chain carries TRBV27 and TRBJ2-7; the match to TRBD2 covers 11 bases. The germline gives CDR1 MNHEY, CDR2 SMNVEV (reference sequence). The CDR3 is 15 residues long. The ends lost 5 bases at V and 3 bases at J; junction bases unmatched: 6. The CDR3 region is CASSGPGTSGYEQYF. The CDR3 bases are TGTGCCAGCAGTGGCCCGGGGACTAGCGGCTACGAGCAGTACTTC.

The chain links TRBV7-3 to TRBJ1-2; TRBD1 might be the D (5 bases). The length of the CDR3 is 15 residues. Trimming pared 0 bases from V and 6 bases from J, leaving 14 bases between. The germline CDR1 and CDR2 sequences are SGHTA and FQGTGA. Here the CDR3 reads CASSLTSGARDGYTF. CDR3 coding DNA: TGTGCCAGCAGCTTAACTAGTGGGGCTAGGGATGGCTACACCTTC.

The chain employs TRBV9 and TRBJ1-2; TRBD1 matches 9 bases. V gave up 4 bases and J gave up 4 bases; unmatched junction bases: 8. CDR3 size: 15 residues. From germline, CDR1 is SGDLS and CDR2 YYNGEE. The CDR3 reads CASSTGQGRAYGYTF. In DNA, the CDR3 is TGTGCCAGCAGCACAGGACAGGGGCGGGCCTATGGCTACACCTTC.

The chain has TRBV5-4 and TRBJ1-1, with D unclear. Trimming left V 0 bases short and J 1 base short, with 4 bases between. CDR3 length: 13 residues. CDR1 and CDR2 from the germline V gene are SGHNT and YYREEE (reference sequence). The CDR3, as DNA: TGTGCCAGCAGCTTGGCAACGAACACTGAAGCTTTCTTT. It yields the protein CASSLATNTEAFF.

J is TRBJ1-4 and V is TRBV7-9; D is undetermined. Germline V gene data show CDR1 as SEHNR and CDR2 as FQNEAQ (reference sequence). Trimming removed 6 bases from V and 3 bases from J, with 8 bases in between. This CDR3 contains 13 residues. CDR3 sequence: CASSIRPNEKLFF. DNA of the CDR3: TGTGCCAGCAGTATTAGACCTAATGAAAAACTGTTTTTT.

V gene TRBV30 combines with J gene TRBJ1-3; D is undetermined. The V end lost 2 bases, the J end lost 5 bases, and 4 bases lay between the germline ends. The CDR3 sequence is 11 residues long. Germline CDR1 is GTSNPN and CDR2 is SVGIG (reference sequence). The DNA of the CDR3 is TGTGCCTGGAGTCCCCGAAACACCATATATTTT. The encoded protein is CAWSPRNTIYF.

The chain is built from TRBV1 and TRBJ1-4; TRBD1, the D gene given by the table, was not confirmed from the DNA. TRBV1 is given as a pseudogene. The CDR3 consists of 18 residues. This chain's CDR3 is CTSSQDRKTGRGNEKLFF. The CDR3 DNA sequence: TGCACCAGCAGCCAAGATCGGAAGACAGGGAGAGGTAATGAAAAACTGTTTTTT.

The chain recombines TRBV30 with TRBJ2-1; the D gene is possibly TRBD1 (6 bases). This CDR3 has 13 residues. Germline CDR1 is GTSNPN and CDR2 is SVGIG (reference sequence). The V end was cut by 3 bases, the J end by 10 bases, with 16 bases between. CDR3 nucleotides: TGTGCCTGGAGCCAATCAGGGGTCGGGGAGCAGTTCTTC. It specifies CAWSQSGVGEQFF. Combining the CDR3 with reference TRBV30 and TRBJ2-1 gives the whole variable domain SQTIHQWPATLVQPVGSPLSLECTVEGTSNPNLYWYRQAAGRGLQLLFYSVGIGQISSEVPQNLSASRPQDRQFILSSKKLLLSDSGFYLCAWSQSGVGEQFFGPGTRLTVL.

The chain employs TRBV29-1 and TRBJ1-1; no firm D call. Trimming removed 5 bases from V and 0 bases from J, with 7 bases in between. CDR3 size: 12 residues. CDR1 and CDR2 from the germline V gene are SQVTM and ANQGSEA. CDR3: CSVWTVNTEAFF. The CDR3 coding sequence is TGCAGCGTTTGGACGGTGAACACTGAAGCTTTCTTT.

The sample holds a few counts of this clone. This CDR3 is CASSARRQQDSPLHF. CDR3 sequence (DNA): TGCGCCAGCAGTGCCCGTCGACAGCAGGATTCACCCCTCCACTTT. The rearrangement links TRBV10-1 to TRBJ1-6; D may be TRBD1 (5 bases). This CDR3 contains 15 residues. Germline V lookup: CDR1 WNHNN, CDR2 SYGVQD (reference sequence). Between the trimmed V and J ends, which lost 4 bases and 8 bases, there was a span of 15 bases.

The gene calls are TRBV29-1 and TRBJ1-1, with a weak D call TRBD1 (5 bases). Germline values: CDR1 SQVTM, CDR2 ANQGSEA. This CDR3 region has 11 residues. V lost 3 bases and J lost 6, with 8 bases in between. The DNA of the CDR3 is TGCAGCGTTGATAAGGGACCTGAAGCTTTCTTT. It yields the protein CSVDKGPEAFF.